Presented here are 28 T cell receptor beta chains from one specimen sequenced in a study of type 1 regulatory T cells. MiXCR, applied by TCRdb to the reads, yields one record per CDR3 protein. The table includes some 71,000 distinct CDR3 sequences, about 20% detected once. No antigen has been assigned to these receptors. Study results and limitations: Compared with non-type 1 regulatory T cells, type 1 regulatory T cells showed a more restricted TCR repertoire.

The sequencing input was cultured type 1 regulatory T (Tr1) cells, either the whole culture or a sorted fraction (not recorded which). Receptors were obtained from a human donor in good health.

This clonotype was seen ten or more times. The rearrangement links TRBV12-3 or TRBV12-4 to TRBJ2-3; D tentatively fits TRBD1 or TRBD2 (5 bases each). There are 14 residues in the CDR3. V was pared by 5 bases and J by 8 bases, with 17 bases between. CDR3 in amino acids: CASSTGRRPGTQYF. The DNA of the CDR3 is TGTGCCAGCAGTACGGGACGTCGGCCTGGTACGCAGTATTTT.

In this sample, this clonotype turned up a few times. This chain uses TRBV3-1 with TRBJ2-1, with 13 positions matching TRBD2. Per the germline V gene, CDR1 is LGHDT and CDR2 is YNNKEL (reference sequence). The CDR3 is made up of 15 amino acids. V shed 2 bases, J shed 8 bases, and the junction held 3 bases outside the gene matches. CDR3: CASSQTSGRAYEQFF. In DNA form, the CDR3 reads TGTGCCAGCAGCCAAACTAGCGGGAGGGCCTATGAGCAGTTCTTC.

In its sample, this clonotype was seen a few times. V and J are TRBV5-1 and TRBJ2-2; the D is unclear. The germline V gene has CDR1 SGHRS and CDR2 YFSETQ. There are 14 residues in the CDR3. Trimming took 1 base from V and 7 from J, leaving 11 bases between them. CDR3: CASSLFGEGGELFF. The CDR3 DNA sequence: TGCGCCAGCAGCTTGTTTGGGGAAGGCGGGGAGCTGTTTTTT.

This clonotype was counted only a few times. The rearrangement links TRBV3-1 to TRBJ1-1; 11 positions match TRBD1. V shed 1 base and J 5 bases; nucleotides not matched to a gene: 15. Germline V gene data show CDR1 as LGHDT and CDR2 as YNNKEL (reference sequence). This CDR3 region has 19 residues. CDR3: CASSQVWVRAGQGGTEAFF. CDR3 nucleotides: TGTGCCAGCAGCCAAGTTTGGGTCCGAGCGGGACAGGGGGGGACTGAAGCTTTCTTT. The variable domain in full, with the rest retrieved from reference TRBV3-1 and TRBJ1-1, is DTAVSQTPKYLVTQMGNDKSIKCEQNLGHDTMYWYKQDSKKFLKIMFSYNNKELIINETVPNRFSPKSPDKAHLNLHINSLELGDSAVYFCASSQVWVRAGQGGTEAFFGQGTRLTVV.

This clonotype was observed many times. This rearrangement joins TRBV18 to TRBJ2-1, with 8 bases identical to TRBD1. Germline V gene data show CDR1 as KGHSH and CDR2 as LQKENI. This CDR3 is 15 amino acids long. Unmatched junction bases numbered 6, after V lost 0 bases and J lost 8 bases. CDR3 sequence: CASSPPVTGEDEQFF. For the CDR3, the DNA is TGTGCCAGCTCACCACCAGTGACAGGGGAGGATGAGCAGTTCTTC.

The rearrangement links TRBV20-1 to TRBJ2-3; D gene uncertain. Trimming pared 1 base from V and 3 bases from J, leaving 11 bases between. In germline, CDR1 is DFQATT, CDR2 SNEGSKA (reference sequence). The CDR3 totals 14 residues. The CDR3 DNA follows: TGCAGTGCTAGAGGAAGCGTCGTTACAGATACGCAGTATTTT. Residues: CSARGSVVTDTQYF.

In this sample, this clonotype turned up a few times. The V and J genes are TRBV12-3 or TRBV12-4 and TRBJ1-3; no firm D call. V lost 6 bases and J 4 bases, leaving 7 bases between the germline ends. There are 12 residues in the CDR3. The CDR3 is CASSTQGNTIYF. CDR3 coding DNA: TGTGCCAGCAGCACCCAGGGAAACACCATATATTTT.

This sequence joins TRBV7-9 and TRBJ1-1; D ambiguous. The ends were cut back, 4 bases at V and 0 bases at J, with 6 bases in the middle. The CDR3 totals 13 residues. Looked up from germline, CDR1 is SEHNR and CDR2 is FQNEAQ (reference sequence). CDR3 protein: CASSSKLNTEAFF. The CDR3 nucleotides read TGTGCCAGCAGCTCAAAGCTGAACACTGAAGCTTTCTTT.

V and J are TRBV29-1 and TRBJ2-3, with D unclear. Germline V gene lookup returns CDR1 SQVTM and CDR2 ANQGSEA. This CDR3 is built from 8 residues. Trimming removed 7 bases at V and 5 bases at J, with 1 base between. The CDR3 is CSGDTQYF. The CDR3 DNA reads TGCAGCGGAGATACGCAGTATTTT.

This clonotype was seen only a few times. The CDR3: CSAGQGVSPLHF. CDR3 sequence (DNA): TGCAGTGCCGGACAGGGGGTCTCACCCCTCCACTTT. V gene TRBV20-1 combines with J gene TRBJ1-6, with 10 bases that match TRBD1. Per the germline V gene, CDR1 is DFQATT and CDR2 is SNEGSKA (reference sequence). Trimming took 6 bases from V and 10 from J; bases not matched to a gene: 3. CDR3 length: 12 amino acids.

Only a few counts were recorded for this clonotype. This chain links TRBV28 with TRBJ2-1; D remains unclear. With 2 bases removed from V and 8 bases from J, the gap between germline ends came to 13 bases. Germline CDR1 is MDHEN and CDR2 is SYDVKM. The CDR3 is 14 amino acids. CDR3 sequence reads: CASSLTLGRYEQFF. Written as DNA, the CDR3 is TGTGCCAGCAGTTTAACACTCGGAAGGTATGAGCAGTTCTTC. Variable domain in full (rest from reference TRBV28 and TRBJ2-1): DVKVTQSSRYLVKRTGEKVFLECVQDMDHENMFWYRQDPGLGLRLIYFSYDVKMKEKGDIPEGYSVSREKKERFSLILESASTNQTSMYLCASSLTLGRYEQFFGPGTRLTVL.

This clonotype was seen a few times. This chain uses TRBV7-8 with TRBJ2-5, with a weak D call TRBD2 (6 bases). Germline V gives CDR1 SGHVS, CDR2 FQNEAQ. V was shortened by 4 bases and J by 4 bases, with 22 bases between the two germline ends. The length of the CDR3 is 17 residues. For the CDR3, the DNA is TGTGCCAGCAGCTCCGGGGGTGGGGGAGTACGCCGAGAGACCCAGTACTTC. It specifies CASSSGGGGVRRETQYF.

This clonotype came up many times. The J gene is TRBJ2-2, the V gene TRBV5-1; possibly TRBD1 or TRBD2 for D (5 bases each). CDR1 and CDR2 (germline): SGHRS, YFSETQ. This CDR3 region has 14 residues. V dropped 1 base and J dropped 4 bases, with 8 bases sitting between them. Here the CDR3 reads CASSLLGTTGELFF. The CDR3 DNA follows: TGCGCCAGCAGCTTGCTAGGGACCACCGGGGAGCTGTTTTTT.

This clonotype was seen more than once but under ten times. The chain has TRBV7-8 and TRBJ2-3, with 10 nucleotides matching TRBD2. CDR3 length: 15 amino acids. The germline gives CDR1 SGHVS, CDR2 FQNEAQ. With V trimmed by 3 bases and J by 5 bases, 5 bases remained unmatched. CDR3 region: CASSLLAGGRDTQYF. The CDR3 DNA sequence: TGTGCCAGCAGCTTGTTAGCGGGAGGAAGAGATACGCAGTATTTT.

This clonotype was seen a handful of times. The rearrangement uses TRBV30 and TRBJ2-1; possible D gene TRBD2, 6 bases. The germline V gene has CDR1 GTSNPN and CDR2 SVGIG (reference sequence). Between the trimmed V and J ends, which lost 0 bases and 2 bases, there was a span of 8 bases. The CDR3 loop spans 14 amino acids. CDR3 in amino acids: CAWSVGGAYNEQFF. For the CDR3, the DNA is TGTGCCTGGAGTGTGGGCGGGGCCTACAATGAGCAGTTCTTC.

The V and J genes are TRBV20-1 and TRBJ2-5, with D perhaps TRBD2 (5 bases). V lost 3 bases, J lost 3 bases, and 11 bases lay in between. CDR3 length equals 13 residues. Germline CDR1 and CDR2: DFQATT and SNEGSKA (reference sequence). CDR3 in amino acids: CSASGRIEETQYF. Here the CDR3 DNA reads TGCAGTGCTAGTGGGAGAATTGAAGAGACCCAGTACTTC.

This clonotype has only a few counts. The J gene is TRBJ2-3, the V gene TRBV20-1; no clear D. There are 13 residues in the CDR3. The germline V gene encodes CDR1 DFQATT and CDR2 SNEGSKA (reference sequence). The CDR3 DNA reads as TGCAGCGTCGGACGGACGGGCACAGATACGCAGTATTTT. This gives the protein CSVGRTGTDTQYF.

In its sample, this clonotype is large. Written as DNA, the CDR3 is TGTGCCACCAGCCCAGGGGGTTCTACGATCGGGGCCCTCCACTTT. It encodes CATSPGGSTIGALHF. This sequence joins TRBV15 and TRBJ1-6; 7 bases are a match to TRBD1. With V trimmed by 5 bases and J by 14 bases, 15 bases remained unmatched. Germline V gives CDR1 LNHNV, CDR2 YYDKDF (reference sequence). This CDR3 spans 15 amino acids. Full variable domain (missing parts from reference TRBV15 and TRBJ1-6): DAMVIQNPRYQVTQFGKPVTLSCSQTLNHNVMYWYQQKSSQAPKLLFHYYDKDFNNEADTPDNFQSRRPNTSFCFLDIRSPGLGDTAMYLCATSPGGSTIGALHFGNGTRLTVT.

As concerns this clonotype: No conserved phenylalanine or tryptophan ends this CDR3, so it is likely a read error. The chain carries TRBV28 and TRBJ2-7, with 7 bases identical to TRBD2. The CDR3 spans 15 residues. CDR1 is MDHEN and CDR2 is SYDVKM in the germline V gene. J lost 9 bases, V lost 5 bases, and 16 bases had no gene match. The CDR3 reads CASSTEGAGRGGQYI. The CDR3, as DNA: TGTGCCAGCAGTACTGAGGGAGCGGGGAGAGGCGGGCAGTACATC.

The rearrangement links TRBV18 to TRBJ2-7, with TRBD1 identical over 9 bases. This CDR3 region has 14 residues. In germline, CDR1 is KGHSH, CDR2 LQKENI. After removal of 4 bases from V and 6 bases from J, the junction contained 7 bases not matched to a gene. DNA of the CDR3: TGTGCCAGCTCACAAGGGACAGGGAGGGGCGAGCAGTACTTC. It yields the protein CASSQGTGRGEQYF.

The rearrangement uses TRBV5-1 and TRBJ1-1; possibly TRBD1 for D (5 bases). V lost 5 bases and J 3 bases, leaving 11 bases between the germline ends. The CDR3 has 13 residues. Germline V CDR1 and CDR2: SGHRS, YFSETQ. CDR3 residues: CASREGFHTEAFF. Here the CDR3 DNA reads TGCGCCAGCAGAGAGGGGTTTCACACTGAAGCTTTCTTT.

The rearrangement joins TRBV20-1 to TRBJ2-5, with TRBD1 matching over 9 bases. This CDR3 region has 14 residues. The germline V gene encodes CDR1 DFQATT and CDR2 SNEGSKA (reference sequence). Trimming cost V 4 bases and J 4 bases; bases outside gene matches: 7. The CDR3 protein is CSAILTGGLETQYF. The CDR3 nucleotides are TGCAGTGCTATCCTAACAGGGGGCCTAGAGACCCAGTACTTC.

This clonotype was recorded a few times. The chain joins TRBV20-1 to TRBJ2-7; the match to TRBD2 covers 12 bases. Trimming took 6 bases from V and 4 from J; bases not matched to a gene: 7. This CDR3 is built from 14 residues. Germline assignment: CDR1 DFQATT and CDR2 SNEGSKA (reference sequence). The CDR3 sequence: CSAVGLAGNYEQYF. CDR3 DNA: TGCAGTGCCGTCGGACTAGCGGGAAATTACGAGCAGTACTTC.

V is TRBV30 and J is TRBJ1-1; TRBD1 is a possible D gene (5 bases). The germline V gene encodes CDR1 GTSNPN and CDR2 SVGIG (reference sequence). The CDR3 length is 15 residues. The ends were cut back, 2 bases at V and 0 bases at J, with 13 bases in the middle. This CDR3 is CAWSPPGRLNTEAFF. Here the CDR3 DNA reads TGTGCCTGGAGTCCCCCGGGACGGTTGAACACTGAAGCTTTCTTT. Filled out from reference TRBV30 and TRBJ1-1, the complete variable domain reads SQTIHQWPATLVQPVGSPLSLECTVEGTSNPNLYWYRQAAGRGLQLLFYSVGIGQISSEVPQNLSASRPQDRQFILSSKKLLLSDSGFYLCAWSPPGRLNTEAFFGQGTRLTVV.

In this sample, this clonotype turned up once. The chain recombines TRBV5-1 with TRBJ2-7, with a weak D call TRBD1 (6 bases). Germline V gives CDR1 SGHRS, CDR2 YFSETQ. With 3 bases removed from V and 7 bases from J, the gap between germline ends came to 14 bases. The CDR3 is 13 residues long. In nucleotides, the CDR3 is TGCGCCAGCAGCTCGGCCCCCCAGGGGGAGCAGTACTTC. It translates to CASSSAPQGEQYF.

This clonotype was recorded many times. This chain connects TRBV20-1 to TRBJ1-2, with D perhaps matching TRBD1 (5 bases). The V end lost 3 bases, the J end lost 3 bases, and 11 bases lay between the germline ends. CDR3 length equals 13 residues. CDR1 DFQATT and CDR2 SNEGSKA come from the germline V gene (reference sequence). CDR3 amino acids: CSASDSLYYGYTF. The CDR3 DNA is TGCAGTGCTAGTGACAGCCTTTACTATGGCTACACCTTC.

This clonotype was seen ten or more times. The V gene is TRBV7-2, the J gene TRBJ2-2; D is ambiguous. CDR1 is SGHTA, CDR2 FQGNSA, per germline. V lost 0 bases to trimming and J lost 1 base, with 6 bases between them. The CDR3 sequence is 15 residues long. CDR3 in amino acids: CASSLANLNTGELFF. Here the CDR3 DNA reads TGTGCCAGCAGCTTAGCGAATTTGAACACCGGGGAGCTGTTTTTT. Drawing the rest from reference TRBV7-2 and TRBJ2-2, the complete variable domain is GAGVSQSPSNKVTEKGKDVELRCDPISGHTALYWYRQSLGQGLEFLIYFQGNSAPDKSGLPSDRFSAERTGGSVSTLTIQRTQQEDSAVYLCASSLANLNTGELFFGEGSRLTVL.

The chain couples TRBV2 to TRBJ1-2; 9 nucleotides agree with TRBD1. From germline, CDR1 is SNHLY and CDR2 FYNNEI. Unmatched junction bases numbered 6, after V lost 6 bases and J lost 7 bases. This CDR3 has 13 amino acids. The DNA of the CDR3 is TGTGCCAGCAGGGGACAGGGAATGACTGGCTACACCTTC. This gives the protein CASRGQGMTGYTF.